This T cell receptor (beta chain) was found in a study of cytomegalovirus exposure and HLA in healthy donors. About this clone: Its antigen is unidentified.

Use of 60 Vbeta and 13 Jbeta primers characterized the PCR. Sequencing used immunoSEQ multiplex PCR; TCRdb keeps in-frame clones, though not all of them. The sample spans about 160,000 clones; the ten largest clones claim over 1%. Germline CDR1 and CDR2: SGHRS and YFSETQ. There are 15 residues in the CDR3. V was cut by 5 bases and J by 4 bases, with 18 bases left in between. Study-wide findings and caveats: Usually a TCR sequence was rare, but some public TCRs were found in many donors. It was reported in a later analysis that an Asian-associated ancestry cluster showed fewer N-insertions than the roughly 660-donor mean. In a later analysis, TCR association rates varied by HLA locus: DRB1 most, HLA-C fewest.

This TCR came from a woman aged 55-75 years in good health and CMV-seronegative. Sequencing input: PBMCs. The chain uses TRBV5-1 and TRBJ1-1; D ambiguous. The CDR3 DNA sequence: TGCGCCAGCAGATCCGCCCCATTCGGTGGCACTGAAGCTTTCTTT. Translating it yields CASRSAPFGGTEAFF.